This T cell receptor beta chain appears in the sequencing data of a study of beta chain features in type 1 diabetes. With 0 bases clipped from V and 3 bases from J, the junction kept 1 base outside the gene matches. The CDR3 has 15 amino acids. Germline V gene data show CDR1 as SGHKS and CDR2 as YYEKEE (reference sequence). This clone was counted between two and nine times. What it binds is not known. Other DNA sequences from this sample encode an identical CDR3 as well. Study results and caveats: Researchers reported that naive, central memory and Treg TCRB repertoires appeared more similar in patients than in healthy donors.

Expressed TCRB transcripts were sequenced, since all the RNA that had been isolated was reverse transcribed. The average output of naive, central memory and regulatory T cell samples was several million reads. Repertoires were generated with immunoSEQ multiplex PCR, while TCRdb's copy carries only in-frame clones and drops some. Of about 900,000 clones in the sample, roughly 15% were seen once. The rearrangement links TRBV5-5 to TRBJ2-1, with TRBD2 identical over 9 bases. The receptor was isolated from a woman between 18 and 29 years old in good health. The source material was naive CD4+ T cells from blood. CDR3 DNA sequence: TGTGCCAGCAGCTTGGGACTAGCGGACTACAATGAGCAGTTCTTC. Protein product: CASSLGLADYNEQFF.